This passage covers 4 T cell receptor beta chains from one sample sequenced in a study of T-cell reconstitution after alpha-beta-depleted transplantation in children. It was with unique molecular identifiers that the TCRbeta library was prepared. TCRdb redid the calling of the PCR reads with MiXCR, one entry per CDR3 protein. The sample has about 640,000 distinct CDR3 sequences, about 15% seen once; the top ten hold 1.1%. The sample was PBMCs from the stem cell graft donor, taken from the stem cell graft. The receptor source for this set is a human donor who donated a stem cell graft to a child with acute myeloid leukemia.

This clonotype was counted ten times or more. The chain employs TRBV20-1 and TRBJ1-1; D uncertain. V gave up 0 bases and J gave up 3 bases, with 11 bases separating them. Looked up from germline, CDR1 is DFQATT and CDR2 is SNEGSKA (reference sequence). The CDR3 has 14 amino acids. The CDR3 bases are TGCAGTGCTAGAGACCTGGTAAGGGACACTGAAGCTTTCTTT. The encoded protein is CSARDLVRDTEAFF.

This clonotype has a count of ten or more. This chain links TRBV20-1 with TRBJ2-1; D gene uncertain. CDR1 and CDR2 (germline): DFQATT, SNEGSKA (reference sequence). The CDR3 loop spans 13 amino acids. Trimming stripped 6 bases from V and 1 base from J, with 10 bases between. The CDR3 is CSAQRLSYNEQFF. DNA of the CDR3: TGCAGTGCCCAGCGCCTGTCCTACAATGAGCAGTTCTTC.

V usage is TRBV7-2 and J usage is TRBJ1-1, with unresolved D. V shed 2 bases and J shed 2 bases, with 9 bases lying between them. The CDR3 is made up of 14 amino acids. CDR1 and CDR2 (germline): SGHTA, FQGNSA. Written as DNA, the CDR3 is TGTGCCAGCAGCTTATGGCAGATAAACACTGAAGCTTTCTTT. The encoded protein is CASSLWQINTEAFF.

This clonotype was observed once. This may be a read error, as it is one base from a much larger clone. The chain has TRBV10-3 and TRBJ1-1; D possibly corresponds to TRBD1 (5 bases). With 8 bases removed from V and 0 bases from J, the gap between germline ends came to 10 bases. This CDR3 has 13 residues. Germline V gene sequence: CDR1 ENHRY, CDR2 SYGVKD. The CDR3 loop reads CAIGRQMNTEAFF. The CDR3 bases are TGTGCCATCGGTAGACAGATGAACACTGAAGCTTTCTTT.